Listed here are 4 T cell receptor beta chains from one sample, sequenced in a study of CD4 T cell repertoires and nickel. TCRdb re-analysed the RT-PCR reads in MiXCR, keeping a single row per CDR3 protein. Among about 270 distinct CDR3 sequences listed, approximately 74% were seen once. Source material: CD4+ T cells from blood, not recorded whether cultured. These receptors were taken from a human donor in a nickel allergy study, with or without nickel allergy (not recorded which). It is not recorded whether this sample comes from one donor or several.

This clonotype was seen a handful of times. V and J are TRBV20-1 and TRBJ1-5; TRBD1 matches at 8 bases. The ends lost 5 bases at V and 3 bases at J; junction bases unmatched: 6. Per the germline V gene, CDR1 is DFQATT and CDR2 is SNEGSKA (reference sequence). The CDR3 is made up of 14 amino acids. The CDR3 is CSALDRVDNQPQHF. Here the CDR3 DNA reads TGCAGTGCTTTGGACAGGGTAGACAATCAGCCCCAGCATTTT.

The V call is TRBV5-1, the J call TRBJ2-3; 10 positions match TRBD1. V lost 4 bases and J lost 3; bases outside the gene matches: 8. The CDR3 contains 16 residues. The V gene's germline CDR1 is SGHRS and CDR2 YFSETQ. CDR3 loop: CASSTVTGGGTDTQYF. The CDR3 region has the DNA TGCGCCAGCAGCACGGTGACAGGGGGCGGTACAGATACGCAGTATTTT.

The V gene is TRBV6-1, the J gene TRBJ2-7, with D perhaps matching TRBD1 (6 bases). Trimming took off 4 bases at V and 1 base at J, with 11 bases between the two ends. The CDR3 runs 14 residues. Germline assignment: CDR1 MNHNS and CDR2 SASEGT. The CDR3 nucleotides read TGTGCCAGCAGTGTCCGGCAGGGGTCCTACGAGCAGTACTTC. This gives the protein CASSVRQGSYEQYF.

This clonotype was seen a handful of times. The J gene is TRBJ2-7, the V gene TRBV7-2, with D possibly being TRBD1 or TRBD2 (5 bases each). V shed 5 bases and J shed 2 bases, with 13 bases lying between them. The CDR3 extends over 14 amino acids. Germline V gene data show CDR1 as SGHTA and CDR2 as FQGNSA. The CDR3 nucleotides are TGTGCCAGCAGCGGCCGGGACGGACCCTACGAGCAGTACTTC. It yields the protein CASSGRDGPYEQYF.